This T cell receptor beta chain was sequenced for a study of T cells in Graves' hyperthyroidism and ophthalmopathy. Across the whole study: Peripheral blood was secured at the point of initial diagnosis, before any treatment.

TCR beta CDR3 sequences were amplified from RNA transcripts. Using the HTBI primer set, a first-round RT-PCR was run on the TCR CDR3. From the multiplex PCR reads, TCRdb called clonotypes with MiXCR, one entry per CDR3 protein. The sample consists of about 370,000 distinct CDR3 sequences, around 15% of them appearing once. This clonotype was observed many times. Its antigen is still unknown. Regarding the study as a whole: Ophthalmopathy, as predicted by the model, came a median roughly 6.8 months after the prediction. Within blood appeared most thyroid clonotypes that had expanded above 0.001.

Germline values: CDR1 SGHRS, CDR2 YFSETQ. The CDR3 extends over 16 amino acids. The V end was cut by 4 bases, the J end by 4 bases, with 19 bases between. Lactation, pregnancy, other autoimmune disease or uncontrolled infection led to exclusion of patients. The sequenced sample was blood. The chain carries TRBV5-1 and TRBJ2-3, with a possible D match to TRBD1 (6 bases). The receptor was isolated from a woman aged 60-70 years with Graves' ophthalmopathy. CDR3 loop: CASSPSGRAGADTQYF. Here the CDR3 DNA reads TGCGCCAGCAGCCCCTCGGGGCGGGCAGGGGCAGATACGCAGTATTTT.